One and the same sample provided the 27 T cell receptor beta chains below, sequenced in a study of blood T cells in healthy people across ages. Together with a sample-barcoded 5' primer, a J-beta primer mix was included in a second PCR lasting about 7 to 12 cycles. TCRdb fed the 5' RACE reads into MiXCR, producing one record per CDR3 protein. The table includes about a million distinct CDR3 sequences, under 40% detected once. Sequencing was carried out using blood. These TCRs come from a man between 18 and 35 years old in good health.

J is TRBJ1-6 and V is TRBV27; D possibly corresponds to TRBD1 (6 bases). Germline V CDR1 and CDR2: MNHEY, SMNVEV (reference sequence). This CDR3 region has 15 residues. V gave up 0 bases and J gave up 5 bases, with 8 bases separating them. The CDR3, as DNA: TGTGCCAGCAGTTTATCCAGGGGTGATAATTCACCCCTCCACTTT. Its translation is CASSLSRGDNSPLHF.

J is TRBJ1-1 and V is TRBV6-1; D gene uncertain. This CDR3 comprises 14 residues. Germline values: CDR1 MNHNS, CDR2 SASEGT. The V end was cut by 4 bases, the J end by 6 bases, with 15 bases between. CDR3 region: CASSGSIEKPEAFF. The DNA of the CDR3 is TGTGCCAGCAGTGGGTCTATCGAGAAACCTGAAGCTTTCTTT.

This chain connects TRBV7-9 to TRBJ2-3; TRBD2 matches 7 bases. V lost 5 bases to trimming and J lost 2 bases; unmatched junction nucleotides: 7. Germline CDR1 SEHNR, CDR2 FQNEAQ (reference sequence). The CDR3 totals 15 residues. DNA for the CDR3: TGTGCCAGCAGCCGAGGAGCGGGGAACACAGATACGCAGTATTTT. Protein: CASSRGAGNTDTQYF. Full variable domain (missing parts from reference TRBV7-9 and TRBJ2-3): DTGVSQNPRHKITKRGQNVTFRCDPISEHNRLYWYRQTLGQGPEFLTYFQNEAQLEKSRLLSDRFSAERPKGSFSTLEIQRTEQGDSAMYLCASSRGAGNTDTQYFGPGTRLTVL.

The J gene is TRBJ2-1, the V gene TRBV4-3; TRBD1 matches at 7 bases. The CDR3 has 15 amino acids. Germline assignment: CDR1 LGHNA and CDR2 YSLEER. The V and J ends lost 0 bases and 7 bases, in that order; junction bases with no gene match: 6. The CDR3 DNA sequence: TGCGCCAGCAGCCAAGACTTGACAGGGTGGAATGAGCAGTTCTTC. It yields the protein CASSQDLTGWNEQFF.

This chain joins TRBV6-2 or TRBV6-3 and TRBJ2-7; perhaps TRBD2 as D (5 bases). V lost 7 bases to trimming and J lost 1 base, with 11 bases between them. Per germline, CDR1 MNHEY and CDR2 SVGEGT. CDR3 length equals 13 residues. The CDR3 spells CASKRGQSYEQYF. DNA for the CDR3: TGTGCCAGCAAAAGAGGGCAGTCCTACGAGCAGTACTTC.

V and J are TRBV7-9 and TRBJ2-5; weak D call: TRBD2 (6 bases). The V end was cut by 5 bases, the J end by 2 bases, with 18 bases between. Germline assignment: CDR1 SEHNR and CDR2 FQNEAQ (reference sequence). The CDR3 sequence is 16 residues long. The CDR3 protein is CASSPEGGGVQETQYF. DNA of the CDR3: TGTGCCAGCAGCCCCGAGGGTGGAGGGGTTCAAGAGACCCAGTACTTC.

The chain couples TRBV20-1 to TRBJ1-3, with D possibly TRBD1 on 6 matching bases. The CDR3 runs to 14 residues. In germline, CDR1 is DFQATT, CDR2 SNEGSKA (reference sequence). Trimming cost V 5 bases and J 3 bases, with 14 bases left between them. The chain's CDR3 is CSAPNGGDGNTIYF. The CDR3 DNA is TGCAGTGCTCCCAATGGGGGCGATGGAAACACCATATATTTT.

The gene calls are TRBV7-9 and TRBJ1-1; D not certain. This CDR3 spans 12 amino acids. V was trimmed by 0 bases and J by 10 bases, leaving 9 bases between them. The germline V gene encodes CDR1 SEHNR and CDR2 FQNEAQ (reference sequence). The DNA for the CDR3 is TGTGCCAGCAGCTTAGCCGACCTTCGAGCTTTCTTT. Protein product: CASSLADLRAFF.

This clonotype came up a few times. The V gene is TRBV7-2, the J gene TRBJ2-3, with D perhaps being TRBD1 or TRBD2 (5 bases each). The CDR3 extends over 17 amino acids. Trimming took off 2 bases at V and 2 bases at J, with 17 bases between the two ends. Germline V gene sequence: CDR1 SGHTA, CDR2 FQGNSA. The CDR3 spells CASSLQVGQGPTDTQYF. The CDR3 DNA reads as TGTGCCAGCAGCTTACAGGTCGGTCAGGGACCCACAGATACGCAGTATTTT.

This clonotype appeared a single time. The chain couples TRBV20-1 to TRBJ1-3, with D uncertain. The V gene lost 4 bases and the J gene lost 0 bases, with 7 bases spanning the gap. This CDR3 is 13 amino acids long. CDR1 is DFQATT, CDR2 SNEGSKA, per germline (reference sequence). This chain's CDR3 is CSAKVSSGNTIYF. The DNA for the CDR3 is TGCAGTGCTAAGGTCTCCTCTGGAAACACCATATATTTT.

In this sample, this clonotype turned up many times. This chain uses TRBV12-3 or TRBV12-4 with TRBJ1-5; the D is unclear. The CDR3 covers 14 residues. V was trimmed by 5 bases and J by 0 bases, leaving 8 bases between them. For the CDR3, the DNA is TGTGCCAGCAGTCGGACGAATAGCAATCAGCCCCAGCATTTT. Amino acids: CASSRTNSNQPQHF.

This clonotype was seen a few times. The V and J genes are TRBV6-2 or TRBV6-3 and TRBJ1-1; maybe TRBD1 (5 bases). The V end was cut by 6 bases, the J end by 8 bases, with 22 bases between. Germline V gives CDR1 MNHEY, CDR2 SVGEGT. This CDR3 has 15 amino acids. CDR3 sequence reads: CASSLGTERIGEAFF. The CDR3 DNA follows: TGTGCCAGCAGCCTTGGGACTGAACGGATTGGGGAAGCTTTCTTT.

This clonotype was found a few times. The rearrangement links TRBV10-3 to TRBJ1-1; 9 bases line up with TRBD1. CDR1 is ENHRY, CDR2 SYGVKD, per germline. This CDR3 is 15 amino acids long. V was clipped by 5 bases and J by 3 bases; unmatched bases: 7. DNA for the CDR3: TGTGCCATCAGTAAGAGGACAGGGGATGACACTGAAGCTTTCTTT. It yields the protein CAISKRTGDDTEAFF.

The chain uses TRBV2 and TRBJ2-5, with TRBD1 matching over 10 bases. In germline, CDR1 is SNHLY, CDR2 FYNNEI. Trimming removed 0 bases from V and 11 bases from J; junction bases left unmatched: 12. The CDR3 runs to 16 residues. The CDR3 DNA reads TGTGCCAGCAGTGAAGCCCGGACAGGGGGGCGCATTGAGCAGTACTTC. It codes for CASSEARTGGRIEQYF.

The chain carries TRBV4-3 and TRBJ2-1; a possible D gene is TRBD2 (7 bases). The V gene's germline CDR1 is LGHNA and CDR2 YSLEER. This CDR3 is 17 amino acids long. Trimming left V 0 bases short and J 3 bases short, with 15 bases between. The CDR3 DNA reads TGCGCCAGCAGCCAAGATGGGCGGGGGCCAAACTACAATGAGCAGTTCTTC. This codes for CASSQDGRGPNYNEQFF.

The CDR3 loop reads CASSSLHDRDYGYTF. CDR3 sequence (DNA): TGTGCCAGCAGCTCACTCCACGACCGGGACTATGGCTACACCTTC. The V gene is TRBV7-9, the J gene TRBJ1-2; D ambiguous. Germline V lookup: CDR1 SEHNR, CDR2 FQNEAQ (reference sequence). Trimming took off 4 bases at V and 3 bases at J, with 15 bases between the two ends. The length of the CDR3 is 15 residues.

The chain is built from TRBV20-1 and TRBJ2-1, with D perhaps TRBD2 (7 bases). The CDR3 has 13 residues. Germline CDR1 and CDR2: DFQATT and SNEGSKA (reference sequence). Trimming took off 6 bases at V and 4 bases at J, with 13 bases between the two ends. CDR3 nucleotide sequence: TGCAGTGCCGGCGGGGGCCAATACAATGAGCAGTTCTTC. This sequence encodes CSAGGGQYNEQFF.

The table lists this clonotype with a few counts. The rearrangement uses TRBV7-8 and TRBJ1-1; no firm D call. The germline V and J ends were trimmed by 0 bases and 0 bases, with 14 bases remaining between them. The germline gives CDR1 SGHVS, CDR2 FQNEAQ. This CDR3 is 17 amino acids long. CDR3 bases: TGTGCCAGCAGCTTAGCGATCGTCAGGAACATGAACACTGAAGCTTTCTTT. Translated: CASSLAIVRNMNTEAFF.

This clonotype has a count of ten or more. The chain uses TRBV10-3 and TRBJ1-2; D is unclear. V was pared by 4 bases and J by 3 bases, with 9 bases between. In germline, CDR1 is ENHRY, CDR2 SYGVKD. CDR3 length equals 13 residues. The CDR3 sequence is CAISATSDYGYTF. The CDR3 bases are TGTGCCATCAGTGCCACTTCTGACTATGGCTACACCTTC.

The V gene is TRBV28, the J gene TRBJ1-3; 9 positions match TRBD1. Trimming at V came to 3 bases and at J to 4 bases, leaving 4 bases not matched to a gene. Per germline, CDR1 MDHEN and CDR2 SYDVKM. The CDR3 totals 15 residues. The chain's CDR3 is CASSFTGGAGNTIYF. DNA for the CDR3: TGTGCCAGCAGTTTCACAGGGGGCGCCGGAAACACCATATATTTT.

This chain joins TRBV29-1 and TRBJ1-5; unclear D gene. The CDR3 loop spans 14 amino acids. Germline loops: CDR1 SQVTM, CDR2 ANQGSEA. Trimming removed 1 base at V and 6 bases at J, with 13 bases between. The CDR3 here is CSVEVGNSGQPQHF. In DNA form, the CDR3 reads TGCAGCGTTGAAGTAGGGAACTCAGGTCAGCCCCAGCATTTT.

This clonotype was recorded a few times. The chain employs TRBV6-2 or TRBV6-3 and TRBJ2-5, with D possibly TRBD2 on 5 matching bases. Trimming removed 4 bases from V and 5 bases from J, with 11 bases in between. Germline CDR1 MNHEY, CDR2 SVGEGT. This CDR3 contains 13 residues. The CDR3 bases are TGTGCCAGCAGTTCCAGGCGGGCGGAGACCCAGTACTTC. Protein sequence: CASSSRRAETQYF.

This clonotype turned up a few times. The V and J genes are TRBV5-1 and TRBJ2-3, with 7 bases aligning to TRBD1. Germline V lookup: CDR1 SGHRS, CDR2 YFSETQ. The CDR3 spans 16 residues. V lost 3 bases and J lost 3; bases outside the gene matches: 10. CDR3 residues: CASSSPLQGWTDTQYF. CDR3 DNA sequence: TGCGCCAGCAGCTCTCCTCTACAGGGGTGGACAGATACGCAGTATTTT.

This chain connects TRBV10-2 to TRBJ2-2; 7 nucleotides match TRBD1. V lost 6 bases to trimming and J lost 7 bases; unmatched junction nucleotides: 2. CDR3 length equals 12 residues. Germline assignment: CDR1 WSHSY and CDR2 SAAADI. The DNA of the CDR3 is TGCGCCAGCAGACAGGGGATCGGGGAGCTGTTTTTT. Amino acid sequence: CASRQGIGELFF.

The chain links TRBV7-3 to TRBJ2-2; 7 bases match TRBD1. This CDR3 is built from 15 residues. Trimming removed 6 bases from V and 5 bases from J; junction bases left unmatched: 9. Looked up from germline, CDR1 is SGHTA and CDR2 is FQGTGA. The CDR3 DNA is TGTGCCAGCAGGCTACAGGGGTCTAGTACCGGGGAGCTGTTTTTT. This encodes CASRLQGSSTGELFF.

The chain has TRBV7-2 and TRBJ2-2; 7 bases are a match to TRBD2. The CDR3 is made up of 16 amino acids. In germline, CDR1 is SGHTA, CDR2 FQGNSA. Trimming took 5 bases from V and 5 from J; bases not matched to a gene: 11. The CDR3 here is CASSVSGPRGTGELFF. The CDR3 nucleotides are TGTGCCAGCAGCGTTAGCGGGCCACGGGGGACCGGGGAGCTGTTTTTT.

This clonotype has more than one count but fewer than ten. The chain combines TRBV15 with TRBJ2-7; D uncertain. Germline CDR1 is LNHNV and CDR2 is YYDKDF (reference sequence). Trimming cost V 5 bases and J 3 bases, with 17 bases left between them. The CDR3 is 15 residues long. Here the CDR3 reads CATSSSLTRNYEQYF. The CDR3 DNA follows: TGTGCCACCAGCTCCAGTCTGACGCGGAACTACGAGCAGTACTTC. Full variable domain (missing parts from reference TRBV15 and TRBJ2-7): DAMVIQNPRYQVTQFGKPVTLSCSQTLNHNVMYWYQQKSSQAPKLLFHYYDKDFNNEADTPDNFQSRRPNTSFCFLDIRSPGLGDTAMYLCATSSSLTRNYEQYFGPGTRLTVT.